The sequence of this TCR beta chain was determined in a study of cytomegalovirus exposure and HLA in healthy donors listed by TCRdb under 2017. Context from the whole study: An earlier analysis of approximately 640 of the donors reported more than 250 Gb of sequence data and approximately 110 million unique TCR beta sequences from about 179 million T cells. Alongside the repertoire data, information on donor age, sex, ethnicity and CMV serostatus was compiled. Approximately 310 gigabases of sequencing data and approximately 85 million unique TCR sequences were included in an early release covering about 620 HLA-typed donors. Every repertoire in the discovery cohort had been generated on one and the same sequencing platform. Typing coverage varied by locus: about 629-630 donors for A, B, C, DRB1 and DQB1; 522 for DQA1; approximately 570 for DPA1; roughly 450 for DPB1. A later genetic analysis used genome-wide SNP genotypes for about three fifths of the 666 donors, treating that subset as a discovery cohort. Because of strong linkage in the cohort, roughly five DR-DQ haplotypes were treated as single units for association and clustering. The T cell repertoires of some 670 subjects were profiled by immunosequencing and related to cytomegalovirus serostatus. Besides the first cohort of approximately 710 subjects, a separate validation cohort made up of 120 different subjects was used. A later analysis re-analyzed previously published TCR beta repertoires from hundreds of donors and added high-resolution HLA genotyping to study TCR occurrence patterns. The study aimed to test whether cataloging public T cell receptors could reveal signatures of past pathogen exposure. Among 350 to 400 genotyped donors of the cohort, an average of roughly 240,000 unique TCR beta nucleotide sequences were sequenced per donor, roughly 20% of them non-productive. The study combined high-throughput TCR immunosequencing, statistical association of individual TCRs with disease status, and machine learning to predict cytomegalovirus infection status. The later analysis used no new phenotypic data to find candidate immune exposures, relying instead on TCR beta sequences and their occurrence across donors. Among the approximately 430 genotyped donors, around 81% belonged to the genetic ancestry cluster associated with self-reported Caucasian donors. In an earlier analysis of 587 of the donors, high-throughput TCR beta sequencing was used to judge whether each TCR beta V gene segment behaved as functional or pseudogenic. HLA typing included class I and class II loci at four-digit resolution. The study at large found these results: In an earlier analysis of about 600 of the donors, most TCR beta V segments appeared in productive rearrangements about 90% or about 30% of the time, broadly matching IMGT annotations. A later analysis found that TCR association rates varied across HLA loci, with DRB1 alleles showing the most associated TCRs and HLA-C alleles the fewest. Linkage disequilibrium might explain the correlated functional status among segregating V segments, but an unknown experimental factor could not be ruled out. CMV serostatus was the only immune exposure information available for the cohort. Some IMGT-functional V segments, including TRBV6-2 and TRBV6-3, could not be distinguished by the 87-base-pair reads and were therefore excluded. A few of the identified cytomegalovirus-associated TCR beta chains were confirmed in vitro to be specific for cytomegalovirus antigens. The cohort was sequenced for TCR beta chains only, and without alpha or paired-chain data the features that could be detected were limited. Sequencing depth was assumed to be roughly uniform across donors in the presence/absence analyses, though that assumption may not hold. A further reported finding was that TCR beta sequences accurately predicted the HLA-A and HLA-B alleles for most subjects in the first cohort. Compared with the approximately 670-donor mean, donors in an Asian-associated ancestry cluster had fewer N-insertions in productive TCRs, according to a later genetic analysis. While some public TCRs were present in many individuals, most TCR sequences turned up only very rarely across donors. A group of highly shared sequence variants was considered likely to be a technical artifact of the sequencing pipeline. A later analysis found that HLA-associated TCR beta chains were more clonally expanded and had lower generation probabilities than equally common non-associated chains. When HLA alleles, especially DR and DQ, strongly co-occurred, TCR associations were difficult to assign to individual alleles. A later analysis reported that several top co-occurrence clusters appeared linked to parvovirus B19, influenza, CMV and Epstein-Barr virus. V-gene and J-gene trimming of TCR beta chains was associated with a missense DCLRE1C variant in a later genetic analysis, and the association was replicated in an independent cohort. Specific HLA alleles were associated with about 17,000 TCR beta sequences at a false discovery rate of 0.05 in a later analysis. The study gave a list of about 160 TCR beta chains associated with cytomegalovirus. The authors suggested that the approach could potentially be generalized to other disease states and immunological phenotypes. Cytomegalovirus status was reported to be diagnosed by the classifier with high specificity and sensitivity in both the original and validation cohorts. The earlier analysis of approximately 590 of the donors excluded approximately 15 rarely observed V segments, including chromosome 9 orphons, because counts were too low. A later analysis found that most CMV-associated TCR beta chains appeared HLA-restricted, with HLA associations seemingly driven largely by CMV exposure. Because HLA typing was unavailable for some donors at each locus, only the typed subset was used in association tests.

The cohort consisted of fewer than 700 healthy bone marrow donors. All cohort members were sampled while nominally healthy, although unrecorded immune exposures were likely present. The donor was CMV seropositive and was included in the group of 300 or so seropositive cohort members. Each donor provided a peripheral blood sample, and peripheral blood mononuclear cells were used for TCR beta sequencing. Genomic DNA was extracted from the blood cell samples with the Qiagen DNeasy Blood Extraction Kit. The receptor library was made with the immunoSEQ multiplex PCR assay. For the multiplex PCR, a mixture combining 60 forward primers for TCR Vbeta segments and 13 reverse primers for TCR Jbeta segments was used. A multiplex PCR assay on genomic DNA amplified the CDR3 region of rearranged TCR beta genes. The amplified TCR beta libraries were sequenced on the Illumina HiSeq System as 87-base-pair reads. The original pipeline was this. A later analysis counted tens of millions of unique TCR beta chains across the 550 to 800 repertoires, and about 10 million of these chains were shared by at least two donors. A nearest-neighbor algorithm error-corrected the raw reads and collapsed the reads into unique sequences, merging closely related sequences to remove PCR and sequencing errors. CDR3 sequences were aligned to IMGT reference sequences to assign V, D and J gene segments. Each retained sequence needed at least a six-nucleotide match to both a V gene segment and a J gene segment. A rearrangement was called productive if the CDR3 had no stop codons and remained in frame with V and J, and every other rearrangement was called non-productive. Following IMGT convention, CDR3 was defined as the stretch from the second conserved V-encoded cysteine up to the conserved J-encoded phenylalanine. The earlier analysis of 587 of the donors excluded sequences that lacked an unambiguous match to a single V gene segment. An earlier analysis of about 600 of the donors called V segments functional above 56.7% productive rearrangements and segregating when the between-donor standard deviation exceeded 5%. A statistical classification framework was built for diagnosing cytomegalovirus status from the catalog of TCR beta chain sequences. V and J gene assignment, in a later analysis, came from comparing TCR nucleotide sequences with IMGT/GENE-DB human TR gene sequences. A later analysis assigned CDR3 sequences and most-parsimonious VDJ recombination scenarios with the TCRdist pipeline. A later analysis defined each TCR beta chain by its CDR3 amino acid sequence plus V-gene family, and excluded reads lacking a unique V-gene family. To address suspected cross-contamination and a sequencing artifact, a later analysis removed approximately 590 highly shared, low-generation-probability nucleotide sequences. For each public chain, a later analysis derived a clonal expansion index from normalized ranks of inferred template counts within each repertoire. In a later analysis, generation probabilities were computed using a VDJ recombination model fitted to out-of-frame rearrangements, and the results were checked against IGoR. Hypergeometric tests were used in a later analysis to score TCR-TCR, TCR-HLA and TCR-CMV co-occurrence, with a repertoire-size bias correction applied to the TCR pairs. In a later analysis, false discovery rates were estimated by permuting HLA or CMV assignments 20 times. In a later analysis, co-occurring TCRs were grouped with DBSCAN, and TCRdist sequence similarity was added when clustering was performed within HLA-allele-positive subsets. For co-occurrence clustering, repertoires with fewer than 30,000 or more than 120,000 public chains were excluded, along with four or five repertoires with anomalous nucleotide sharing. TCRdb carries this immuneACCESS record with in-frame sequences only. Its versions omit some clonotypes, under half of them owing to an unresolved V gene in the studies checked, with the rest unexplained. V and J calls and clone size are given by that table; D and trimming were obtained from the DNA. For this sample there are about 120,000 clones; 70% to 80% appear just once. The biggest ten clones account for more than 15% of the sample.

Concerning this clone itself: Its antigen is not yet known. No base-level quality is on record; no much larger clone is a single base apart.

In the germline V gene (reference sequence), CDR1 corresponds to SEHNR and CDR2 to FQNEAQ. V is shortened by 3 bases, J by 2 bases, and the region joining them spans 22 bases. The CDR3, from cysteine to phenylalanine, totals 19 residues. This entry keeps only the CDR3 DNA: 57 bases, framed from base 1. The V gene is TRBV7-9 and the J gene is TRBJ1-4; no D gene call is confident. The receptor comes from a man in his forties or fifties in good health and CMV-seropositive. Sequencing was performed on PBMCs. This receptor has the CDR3 CASSFDLLTEGGTNEKLFF. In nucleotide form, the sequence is TGTGCCAGCAGCTTCGACCTATTGACTGAGGGAGGGACTAATGAAAAACTGTTTTTT.